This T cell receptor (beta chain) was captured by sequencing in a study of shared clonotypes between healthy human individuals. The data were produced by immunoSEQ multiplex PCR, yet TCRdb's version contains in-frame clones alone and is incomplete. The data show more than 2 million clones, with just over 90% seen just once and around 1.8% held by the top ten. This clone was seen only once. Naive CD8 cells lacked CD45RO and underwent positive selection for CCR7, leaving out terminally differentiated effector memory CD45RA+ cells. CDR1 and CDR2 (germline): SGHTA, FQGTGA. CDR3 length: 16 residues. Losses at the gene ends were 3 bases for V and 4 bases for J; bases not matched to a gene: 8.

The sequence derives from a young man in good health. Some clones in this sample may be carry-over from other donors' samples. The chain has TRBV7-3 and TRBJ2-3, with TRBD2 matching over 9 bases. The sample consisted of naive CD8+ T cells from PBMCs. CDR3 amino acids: CASSFLREGLPDTQYF. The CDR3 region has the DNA TGTGCCAGCAGCTTTCTGCGGGAGGGCCTTCCAGATACGCAGTATTTT.